This T cell receptor beta chain was recovered during a study of vaccination and CD4 T cells after COVID-19. At the Johns Hopkins FTIC core, DNA taken from cultured CD4+ T cells was sequenced by way of the Oncomine TCR Beta short-read assay. MiXCR, run by TCRdb on the PCR reads, gives a single entry per CDR3 protein. This table has under 25,000 distinct CDR3 sequences, about 27% appearing once. Noted treatment: approximately nine-day PBMC culture with coronavirus spike peptide pools or control peptides (ViraFEST assay). This clonotype is medium-sized by share. The antigen remains unidentified. The ends were cut back, 1 base at V and 14 bases at J, with 14 bases in the middle. This CDR3 comprises 14 residues. Germline V gene lookup returns CDR1 KGHDR and CDR2 SFDVKD.

The TCR sequence derives from a human donor with COVID-19. V gene TRBV24-1 combines with J gene TRBJ1-6, with D uncertain. The sequencing sample was made of cultured CD4+ T cells from blood. The CDR3 protein is CATSDLPRAPSLHF. The CDR3 DNA follows: TGTGCCACCAGTGATTTACCTAGGGCCCCTTCCCTCCACTTT.